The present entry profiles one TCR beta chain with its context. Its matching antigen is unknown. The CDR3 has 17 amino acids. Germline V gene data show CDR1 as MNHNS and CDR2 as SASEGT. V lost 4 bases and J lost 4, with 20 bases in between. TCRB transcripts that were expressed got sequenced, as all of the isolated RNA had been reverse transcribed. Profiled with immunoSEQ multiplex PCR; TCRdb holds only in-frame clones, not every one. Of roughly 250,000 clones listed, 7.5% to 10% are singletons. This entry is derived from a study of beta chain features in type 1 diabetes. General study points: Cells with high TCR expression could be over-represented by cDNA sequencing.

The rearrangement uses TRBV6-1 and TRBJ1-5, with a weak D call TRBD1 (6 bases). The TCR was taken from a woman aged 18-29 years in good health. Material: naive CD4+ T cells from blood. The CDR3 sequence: CASSVGEGGTRNQPQHF. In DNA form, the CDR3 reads TGTGCCAGCAGTGTAGGTGAGGGGGGGACACGAAATCAGCCCCAGCATTTT.